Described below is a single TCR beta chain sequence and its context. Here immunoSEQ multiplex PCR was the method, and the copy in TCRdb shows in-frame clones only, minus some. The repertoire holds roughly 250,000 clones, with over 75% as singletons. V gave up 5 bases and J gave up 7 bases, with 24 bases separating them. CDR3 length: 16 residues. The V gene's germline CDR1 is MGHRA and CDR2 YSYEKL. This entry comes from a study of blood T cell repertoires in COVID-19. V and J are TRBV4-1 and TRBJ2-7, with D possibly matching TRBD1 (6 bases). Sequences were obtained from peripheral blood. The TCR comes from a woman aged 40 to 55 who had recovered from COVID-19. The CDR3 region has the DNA TGCGCCAGCAGCGCACCCGGACAGACTCCTACGAAGGAGCAGTACTTC. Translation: CASSAPGQTPTKEQYF.